This TCR beta chain stems from a study of identical twins' blood T cells. At the level of the study: Some 12 libraries, six alpha and six beta, gave approximately 50 million reads.

The germline V gene has CDR1 LNHDA and CDR2 SQIVND (reference sequence). The CDR3 totals 15 residues. V lost 0 bases, J lost 6 bases, and 12 bases lay in between. A note on this clonotype: The target antigen is unknown.

Via MiXCR, TCRdb re-called the 5' RACE reads, giving one row per CDR3 protein. The data contain 350,000 to 450,000 distinct CDR3 sequences, 28% of them singletons. Findings of the study overall: Top TCRbeta clonotypes were shared more with twin than unrelated donors.

The sample consisted of PBMCs. The chain employs TRBV19 and TRBJ1-5; D is uncertain. The source of this sequence is a woman aged 18-50 years in good health. The CDR3 sequence: CASSIDWGSRQPQHF. CDR3 bases: TGTGCCAGTAGTATAGATTGGGGTTCCCGTCAGCCCCAGCATTTT.